A single sample is the source of the 30 T cell receptor beta chains below, sequenced in a study of T cell responses to AZD1222 COVID-19 vaccine. The data were produced by immunoSEQ multiplex PCR, yet TCRdb's version contains in-frame clones alone and is incomplete. The sample lists fewer than 130,000 clones, about 87% occurring once. Sample: peripheral blood, taken on day 0 of AZD1222 vaccination. The source of these receptors is an adult in good health.

This clone was seen a few times. This rearrangement joins TRBV7-2 to TRBJ1-3, with D unresolved. The V end lost 3 bases, the J end lost 0 bases, and 3 bases lay between the germline ends. Germline V gives CDR1 SGHTA, CDR2 FQGNSA. CDR3 length equals 13 residues. The CDR3 nucleotides read TGTGCCAGCAGCTTCGGCTCTGGAAACACCATATATTTT. Encoded protein: CASSFGSGNTIYF.

V is TRBV2 and J is TRBJ1-6; no clear D gene. Germline CDR1 reads SNHLY; CDR2 reads FYNNEI. This CDR3 spans 14 amino acids. V was trimmed by 4 bases and J by 6 bases, leaving 10 bases between them. The CDR3 is CASSGFQTNSPLHF. The CDR3 DNA follows: TGTGCCAGCAGTGGGTTTCAAACTAATTCACCCCTCCACTTT.

This chain joins TRBV18 and TRBJ1-4; D uncertain. With 3 bases removed from V and 3 bases from J, the gap between germline ends came to 17 bases. Germline values: CDR1 KGHSH, CDR2 LQKENI. The length of the CDR3 is 17 residues. The CDR3: CASSPLLQTPANEKLFF. The DNA of the CDR3 is TGTGCCAGCTCACCCCTACTACAGACTCCGGCTAATGAAAAACTGTTTTTT.

The V call is TRBV9, the J call TRBJ1-1; tentative D call: TRBD1 (5 bases). CDR3 length equals 15 residues. Trimming cost V 4 bases and J 0 bases, with 13 bases left between them. Germline V gene sequence: CDR1 SGDLS, CDR2 YYNGEE. The CDR3: CASSPGGSMNTEAFF. For the CDR3, the DNA is TGTGCCAGCAGCCCTGGGGGGAGCATGAACACTGAAGCTTTCTTT. Full variable domain (remainder filled in from reference TRBV9 and TRBJ1-1): DSGVTQTPKHLITATGQRVTLRCSPRSGDLSVYWYQQSLDQGLQFLIQYYNGEERAKGNILERFSAQQFPDLHSELNLSSLELGDSALYFCASSPGGSMNTEAFFGQGTRLTVV.

The chain uses TRBV12-5 and TRBJ1-2; 9 nucleotides agree with TRBD1. J lost 1 base, V lost 5 bases, and 5 bases had no gene match. The CDR3 spans 15 residues. From germline, CDR1 is LGHNT and CDR2 FRNRAP. CDR3 sequence: CASGPDRGGNYGYTF. In DNA form, the CDR3 reads TGTGCTAGTGGTCCCGACAGGGGGGGTAACTATGGCTACACCTTC.

The rearrangement uses TRBV19 and TRBJ1-5; 7 bases agree with TRBD1. Germline V gene data show CDR1 as LNHDA and CDR2 as SQIVND (reference sequence). V trimming: 1 base; J trimming: 1 base; junction bases outside the gene matches: 4. The CDR3 extends over 16 amino acids. This CDR3 reads CASSIAGGGSNQPQHF. The CDR3 DNA sequence: TGTGCCAGTAGTATAGCGGGAGGGGGCAGCAATCAGCCCCAGCATTTT.

V and J are TRBV2 and TRBJ2-7; perhaps TRBD2 as D (5 bases). Per germline, CDR1 SNHLY and CDR2 FYNNEI. Between the trimmed V and J ends, which lost 8 bases and 3 bases, there was a span of 14 bases. The CDR3 length is 13 residues. The CDR3 loop reads CASRPTRDYEQYF. CDR3 DNA: TGTGCCAGCCGGCCTACGAGGGACTACGAGCAGTACTTC. Full variable domain (outside the CDR3, taken from reference TRBV2 and TRBJ2-7): EPEVTQTPSHQVTQMGQEVILRCVPISNHLYFYWYRQILGQKVEFLVSFYNNEISEKSEIFDDQFSVERPDGSNFTLKIRSTKLEDSAMYFCASRPTRDYEQYFGPGTRLTVT.

The V call is TRBV11-2, the J call TRBJ2-6, with 7 nucleotides matching TRBD1. CDR1 is SGHAT, CDR2 FQNNGV, per germline. The CDR3 is made up of 19 amino acids. With 5 bases clipped from V and 0 bases from J, the junction kept 13 bases outside the gene matches. The CDR3 nucleotides read TGTGCCAGCAGCGCATATCGGGACAGCCCCTTCTCTGGGGCCAACGTCCTGACTTTC. The encoded protein is CASSAYRDSPFSGANVLTF.

This clone appeared a single time. The CDR3 loop reads CASSSGSGYGYTF. The DNA for the CDR3 is TGTGCCAGCTCATCGGGCAGTGGGTATGGCTACACCTTC. The J gene is TRBJ1-2, the V gene TRBV18; D unclear. The V end was cut by 5 bases, the J end by 5 bases, with 12 bases between. Germline CDR1 reads KGHSH; CDR2 reads LQKENI. The CDR3 runs 13 residues.

The genes are TRBV27 and TRBJ1-5; no clear D. V shed 2 bases and J shed 4 bases, with 6 bases lying between them. The CDR3 is 13 amino acids. CDR1 is MNHEY, CDR2 SMNVEV, per germline (reference sequence). CDR3 amino acids: CASSLDGNQPQHF. For the CDR3, the DNA is TGTGCCAGCAGTTTAGACGGGAATCAGCCCCAGCATTTT.

The chain uses TRBV9 and TRBJ2-5; either TRBD1 or TRBD2 may supply D (5 bases each). CDR1 SGDLS and CDR2 YYNGEE come from the germline V gene. The CDR3 spans 13 residues. The V gene lost 7 bases and the J gene lost 7 bases, with 17 bases spanning the gap. CDR3: CASSLEGSGTQYF. CDR3 sequence (DNA): TGTGCCAGCTCCTTAGAGGGGTCTGGGACCCAGTACTTC.

The chain has TRBV5-1 and TRBJ1-2; the D gene is possibly TRBD1 (5 bases). V lost 7 bases to trimming and J lost 4 bases, with 20 bases between them. The germline CDR1 and CDR2 sequences are SGHRS and YFSETQ. The CDR3 spans 15 residues. The CDR3 bases are TGCGCCAGCCGAAAAGAACAGGAGAGACTCTATGGCTACACCTTC. Amino acids: CASRKEQERLYGYTF.

V is TRBV12-2 and J is TRBJ2-7; TRBD2 reflects the table's D call only, with no check against the DNA. TRBV12-2 is deemed a pseudogene. This CDR3 region has 20 residues. The CDR3 DNA is TGTGCAAGTCGCTTAGCGTGGAAGACTCACGGGGGACCTAGGACCTACGAGCAGTACTTC. This gives the protein CASRLAWKTHGGPRTYEQYF.

This clone was seen a handful of times. The chain carries TRBV5-1 and TRBJ1-3, with no clear D. This CDR3 spans 16 amino acids. The V end lost 4 bases, the J end lost 1 base, and 15 bases lay between the germline ends. Germline V gene data show CDR1 as SGHRS and CDR2 as YFSETQ. The CDR3 here is CASSPSLPGSGNTIYF. The CDR3 DNA is TGCGCCAGCAGCCCATCTCTCCCGGGTTCTGGAAACACCATATATTTT. The full variable domain, with the rest looked up from reference TRBV5-1 and TRBJ1-3, is KAGVTQTPRYLIKTRGQQVTLSCSPISGHRSVSWYQQTPGQGLQFLFEYFSETQRNKGNFPGRFSGRQFSNSRSEMNVSTLELGDSALYLCASSPSLPGSGNTIYFGEGSWLTVV.

The table lists this clone with a count of one. The chain carries TRBV2 and TRBJ1-1, with D possibly matching TRBD1 (6 bases). The CDR3 spans 13 residues. Trimming left V 9 bases short and J 3 bases short, with 14 bases between. Germline V gives CDR1 SNHLY, CDR2 FYNNEI. The CDR3 loop reads CARKSDSDTEAFF. The CDR3 DNA follows: TGTGCCAGAAAATCGGACAGTGACACTGAAGCTTTCTTT.

The chain uses TRBV6-5 and TRBJ2-6, with no clear D. The length of the CDR3 is 13 residues. V was cut by 7 bases and J by 2 bases, with 6 bases left in between. Germline values: CDR1 MNHEY, CDR2 SVGAGI. CDR3 coding DNA: TGTGCCAGCACCCCAGCTGGGGCCAACGTCCTGACTTTC. Its translation is CASTPAGANVLTF.

This chain links TRBV3-1 (or the pseudogene TRBV3-2) with TRBJ1-4, with no clear D. The germline V and J ends were trimmed by 2 bases and 8 bases, with 15 bases remaining between them. The germline CDR1 and CDR2 sequences are LGHDT and YNNKEL (reference sequence). The CDR3 sequence is 15 residues long. The CDR3 protein is CASSQRSGFQEKLFF. The CDR3 nucleotides are TGTGCCAGCAGCCAACGATCGGGCTTTCAGGAAAAACTGTTTTTT.

CDR3 in DNA: TGCAGCGTCTCCTACCGGGGCACCTACAATGAGCAGTTCTTC. Amino acid sequence: CSVSYRGTYNEQFF. The rearrangement uses TRBV29-1 and TRBJ2-1, with D perhaps given as TRBD1 or TRBD2 (5 bases each). Germline V gene lookup returns CDR1 SQVTM and CDR2 ANQGSEA. Deletions cut 6 bases from V and 2 bases from J, with 14 bases between. The CDR3 spans 14 residues.

The chain combines TRBV19 with TRBJ2-1; maybe TRBD1 (6 bases). The V gene lost 5 bases and the J gene lost 2 bases, with 13 bases spanning the gap. Per germline, CDR1 LNHDA and CDR2 SQIVND (reference sequence). The CDR3 covers 15 residues. The CDR3 spells CASSLQGWAYNEQFF. The CDR3 coding sequence is TGTGCCAGTAGTCTACAGGGTTGGGCCTACAATGAGCAGTTCTTC.

The genes are TRBV19 and TRBJ1-1; TRBD1 matches 8 bases. Losses at the gene ends were 3 bases for V and 3 bases for J; bases not matched to a gene: 15. Per the germline V gene, CDR1 is LNHDA and CDR2 is SQIVND (reference sequence). The CDR3 spans 18 residues. DNA for the CDR3: TGTGCCAGTAGTATGCTCCCGGCCAGGGGGCGAGGCGACACTGAAGCTTTCTTT. The encoded protein is CASSMLPARGRGDTEAFF.

The gene calls are TRBV6-5 and TRBJ1-2; possibly TRBD1 for D (5 bases). CDR3 length: 15 amino acids. Germline CDR1 reads MNHEY; CDR2 reads SVGAGI. V was pared by 6 bases and J by 2 bases, with 16 bases between. The CDR3 DNA sequence: TGTGCCAGCAGCAGGGACGCCGGGGGGAACTATGGCTACACCTTC. Protein: CASSRDAGGNYGYTF.

The genes are TRBV12-3 or TRBV12-4 and TRBJ2-7; D call uncertain. The germline V and J ends were trimmed by 8 bases and 3 bases, with 14 bases remaining between them. The CDR3 has 13 amino acids. This CDR3 reads CASGMTPLYEQYF. In DNA form, the CDR3 reads TGTGCCAGCGGAATGACCCCCCTCTACGAGCAGTACTTC.

This clone was seen more than once but under ten times. V is TRBV9 and J is TRBJ1-3, with a possible D match to TRBD1 (5 bases). This CDR3 contains 15 residues. V was trimmed by 3 bases and J by 1 base, leaving 11 bases between them. Germline values: CDR1 SGDLS, CDR2 YYNGEE. The CDR3 nucleotides are TGTGCCAGCAGCGCCTCCCAGGGATCTGGAAACACCATATATTTT. Translation gives CASSASQGSGNTIYF.

The rearrangement uses TRBV30 and TRBJ2-2; either TRBD1 or TRBD2 may fit D (5 bases each). V lost 4 bases and J 4 bases, leaving 13 bases between the germline ends. Germline V gene data show CDR1 as GTSNPN and CDR2 as SVGIG (reference sequence). The CDR3 consists of 14 residues. CDR3 sequence reads: CAWNSGSGTGELFF. CDR3 DNA sequence: TGTGCCTGGAATTCAGGGAGTGGCACCGGGGAGCTGTTTTTT.

This chain links TRBV3-1 (or the pseudogene TRBV3-2) with TRBJ2-7; a weak D match, TRBD1 (6 bases). Germline assignment: CDR1 LGHDT and CDR2 YNNKEL (reference sequence). The CDR3 totals 15 residues. V dropped 2 bases and J dropped 5 bases, with 16 bases sitting between them. CDR3 in amino acids: CASSQRPYTGNEQYF. CDR3 coding DNA: TGTGCCAGCAGCCAAAGGCCCTATACAGGGAACGAGCAGTACTTC.

The chain employs TRBV11-2 and TRBJ1-2; 7 nucleotides agree with TRBD1. The V gene end was trimmed by 0 bases and the J gene end by 3 bases; junction bases not matched to a gene: 4. Germline V gene lookup returns CDR1 SGHAT and CDR2 FQNNGV. The CDR3 extends over 15 amino acids. Written as DNA, the CDR3 is TGTGCCAGCAGCTTAGAACAGGGGAGCGACTATGGCTACACCTTC. Translated: CASSLEQGSDYGYTF. Combining the CDR3 with reference TRBV11-2 and TRBJ1-2 gives the whole variable domain EAGVAQSPRYKIIEKRQSVAFWCNPISGHATLYWYQQILGQGPKLLIQFQNNGVVDDSQLPKDRFSAERLKGVDSTLKIQPAKLEDSAVYLCASSLEQGSDYGYTFGSGTRLTVV.

The chain recombines TRBV3-1 (or the pseudogene TRBV3-2) with TRBJ1-2, with 9 bases fitting TRBD1. The CDR3 is 15 amino acids. V dropped 6 bases and J dropped 8; count of bases not matched to a gene: 13. The germline CDR1 and CDR2 sequences are LGHDT and YNNKEL (reference sequence). CDR3 DNA: TGTGCCAGCAGACCCTATACAGGGGGCGGAGAGGGCTACACCTTC. It translates to CASRPYTGGGEGYTF.

The V gene is TRBV9, the J gene TRBJ1-2, with D uncertain. V lost 4 bases and J 7 bases, leaving 17 bases between the germline ends. The CDR3 sequence is 14 residues long. Per germline, CDR1 SGDLS and CDR2 YYNGEE. The CDR3 reads CASSFPGRLGGYTF. CDR3 DNA: TGTGCCAGCAGCTTCCCTGGGAGGTTAGGTGGCTACACCTTC. Full variable domain (rest looked up from reference TRBV9 and TRBJ1-2): DSGVTQTPKHLITATGQRVTLRCSPRSGDLSVYWYQQSLDQGLQFLIQYYNGEERAKGNILERFSAQQFPDLHSELNLSSLELGDSALYFCASSFPGRLGGYTFGSGTRLTVV.

The J gene is TRBJ2-3, the V gene TRBV11-2; D unresolved. CDR1 SGHAT and CDR2 FQNNGV come from the germline V gene. The CDR3 is made up of 17 amino acids. V was shortened by 5 bases and J by 4 bases, with 22 bases between the two germline ends. CDR3 coding DNA: TGTGCCAGCAGCCCAACCATGCCCGCAGCCCCGGCAGATACGCAGTATTTT. This translates into CASSPTMPAAPADTQYF.

The rearrangement links TRBV27 to TRBJ1-1; the match to TRBD1 covers 9 bases. Germline trimming cut 3 bases from V and 4 bases from J; bases unmatched to any gene: 3. The CDR3 has 14 residues. Germline V lookup: CDR1 MNHEY, CDR2 SMNVEV (reference sequence). The CDR3 loop reads CASSFLDRGTEAFF. The CDR3, as DNA: TGTGCCAGCAGTTTTTTGGACAGGGGCACTGAAGCTTTCTTT.